The present T cell receptor beta chain was sequenced within a study of OX40 agonist ivuxolimab in advanced cancers. General study findings and limits: Nonresponders included some who also had low normalized T-cell clonal expansion.

Blood was sampled at baseline, cycle 4 day 1, and cycle 7 day 1. TCRdb's copy holds only in-frame clones and misses some; the assay was immunoSEQ multiplex PCR. The sample includes 55,000 to 70,000 clones, approximately 81% of them seen just once. The V gene lost 0 bases and the J gene lost 2 bases, with 5 bases spanning the gap. The CDR3 is 14 amino acids. In germline, CDR1 is SGHRS, CDR2 YFSETQ. This clone was found once. Its antigen is unidentified. The starting material was CD4+ or CD8+ T cells sorted from blood, obtained in a trial of the OX40 agonist ivuxolimab. J is TRBJ2-2 and V is TRBV5-1; no clear D gene. This receptor was taken from an adult with an advanced solid tumor such as melanoma, head and neck, liver or kidney cancer. The CDR3 coding sequence is TGCGCCAGCAGCTTGGAACCAAACACCGGGGAGCTGTTTTTT. As protein: CASSLEPNTGELFF.